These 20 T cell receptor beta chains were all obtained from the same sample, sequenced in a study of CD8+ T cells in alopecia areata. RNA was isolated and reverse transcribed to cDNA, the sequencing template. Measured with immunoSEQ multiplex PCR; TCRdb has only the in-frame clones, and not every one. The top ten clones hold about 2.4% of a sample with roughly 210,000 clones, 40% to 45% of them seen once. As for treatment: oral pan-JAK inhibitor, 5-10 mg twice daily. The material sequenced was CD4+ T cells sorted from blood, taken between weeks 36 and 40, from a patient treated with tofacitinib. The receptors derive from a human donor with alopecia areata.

CDR3 sequence reads: CASSLVLYSGGYTF. The CDR3 DNA is TGTGCCAGCAGTTTAGTCCTCTACTCTGGTGGCTACACCTTC. The chain carries TRBV28 and TRBJ1-2; D remains unclear. This CDR3 has 14 residues. V lost 2 bases to trimming and J lost 7 bases, with 14 bases between them. Germline loops: CDR1 MDHEN, CDR2 SYDVKM.

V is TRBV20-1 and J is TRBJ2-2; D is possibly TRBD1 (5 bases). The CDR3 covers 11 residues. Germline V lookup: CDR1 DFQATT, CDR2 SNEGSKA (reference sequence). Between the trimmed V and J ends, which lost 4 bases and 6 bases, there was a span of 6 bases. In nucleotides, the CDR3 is TGCAGTGCTAAGGGGTCCGGGGAGCTGTTTTTT. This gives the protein CSAKGSGELFF.

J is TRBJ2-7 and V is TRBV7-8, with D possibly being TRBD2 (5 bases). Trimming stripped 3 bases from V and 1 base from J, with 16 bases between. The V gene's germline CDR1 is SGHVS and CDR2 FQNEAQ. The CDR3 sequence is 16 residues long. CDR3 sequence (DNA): TGTGCCAGCAGCTTGCCTTCGCGTAGCGCGTCCTACGAGCAGTACTTC. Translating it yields CASSLPSRSASYEQYF. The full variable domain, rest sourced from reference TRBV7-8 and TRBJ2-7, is GAGVSQSPRYKVAKRGQDVALRCDPISGHVSLFWYQQALGQGPEFLTYFQNEAQLDKSGLPSDRFFAERPEGSVSTLKIQRTQQEDSAVYLCASSLPSRSASYEQYFGPGTRLTVT.

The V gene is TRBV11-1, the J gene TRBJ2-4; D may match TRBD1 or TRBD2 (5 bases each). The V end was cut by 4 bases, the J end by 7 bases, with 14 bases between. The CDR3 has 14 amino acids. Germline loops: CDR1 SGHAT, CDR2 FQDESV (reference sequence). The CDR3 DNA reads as TGTGCCAGCAGCTCCGGGGCCGTAGGGAACATTCAGTACTTC. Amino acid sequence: CASSSGAVGNIQYF.

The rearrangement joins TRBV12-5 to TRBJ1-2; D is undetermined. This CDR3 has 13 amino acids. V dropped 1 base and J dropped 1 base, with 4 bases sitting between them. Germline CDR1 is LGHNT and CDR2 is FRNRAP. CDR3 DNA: TGTGCTAGTGGTTTGGACGATAACTATGGCTACACCTTC. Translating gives CASGLDDNYGYTF.

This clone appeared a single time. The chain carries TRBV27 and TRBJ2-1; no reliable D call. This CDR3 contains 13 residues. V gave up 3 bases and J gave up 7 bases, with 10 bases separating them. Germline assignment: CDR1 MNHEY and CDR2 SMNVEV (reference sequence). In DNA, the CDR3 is TGTGCCAGCAGTTTGGTGGGGAAGAATGAGCAGTTCTTC. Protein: CASSLVGKNEQFF.

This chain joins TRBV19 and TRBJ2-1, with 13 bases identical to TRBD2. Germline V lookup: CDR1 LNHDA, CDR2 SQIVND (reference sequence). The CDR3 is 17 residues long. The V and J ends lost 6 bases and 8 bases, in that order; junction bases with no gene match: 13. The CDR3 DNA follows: TGTGCCAGTAGCAACGCCCGGACTAGCGGGAGATATGATGAGCAGTTCTTC. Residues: CASSNARTSGRYDEQFF.

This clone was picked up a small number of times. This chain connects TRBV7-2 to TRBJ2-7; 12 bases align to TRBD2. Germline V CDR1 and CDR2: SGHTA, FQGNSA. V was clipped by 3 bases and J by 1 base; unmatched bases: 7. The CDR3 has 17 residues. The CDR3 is CASSLGLAGGSSYEQYF. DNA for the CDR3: TGTGCCAGCAGCTTGGGGCTAGCGGGAGGGTCTTCCTACGAGCAGTACTTC.

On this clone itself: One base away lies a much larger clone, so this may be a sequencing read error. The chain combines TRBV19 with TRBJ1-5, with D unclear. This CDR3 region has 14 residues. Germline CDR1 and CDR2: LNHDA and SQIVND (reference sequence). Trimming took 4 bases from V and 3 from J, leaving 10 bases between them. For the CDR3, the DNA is TGTGCCAGTAGTACCCTATCCAACAATCAGCCCCAGCATTTT. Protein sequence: CASSTLSNNQPQHF.

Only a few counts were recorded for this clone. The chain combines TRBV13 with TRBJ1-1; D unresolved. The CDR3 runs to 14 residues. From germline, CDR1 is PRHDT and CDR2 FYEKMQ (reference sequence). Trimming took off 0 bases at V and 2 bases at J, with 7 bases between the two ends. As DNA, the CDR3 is TGTGCCAGCAGCTTAGGGGCGGGAAACACTGAAGCTTTCTTT. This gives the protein CASSLGAGNTEAFF.

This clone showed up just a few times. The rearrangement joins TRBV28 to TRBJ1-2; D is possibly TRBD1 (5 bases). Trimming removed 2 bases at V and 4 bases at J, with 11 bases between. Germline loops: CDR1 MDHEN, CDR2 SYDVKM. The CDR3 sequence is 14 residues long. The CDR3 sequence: CASSLAGRAYGYTF. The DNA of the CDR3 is TGTGCCAGCAGTTTAGCAGGGAGGGCCTATGGCTACACCTTC.

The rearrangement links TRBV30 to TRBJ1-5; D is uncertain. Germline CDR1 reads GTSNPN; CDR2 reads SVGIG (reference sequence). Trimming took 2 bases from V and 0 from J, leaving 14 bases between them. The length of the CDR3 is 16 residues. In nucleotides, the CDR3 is TGTGCCTGGAGTCCCCCGCCTCGGTATAGCAATCAGCCCCAGCATTTT. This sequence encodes CAWSPPPRYSNQPQHF.

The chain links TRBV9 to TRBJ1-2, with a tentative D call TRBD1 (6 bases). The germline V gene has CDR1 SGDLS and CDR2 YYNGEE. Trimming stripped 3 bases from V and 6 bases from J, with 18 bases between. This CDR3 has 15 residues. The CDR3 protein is CASSATGRAENGYTF. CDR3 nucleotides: TGTGCCAGCAGCGCTACAGGGAGGGCGGAGAATGGCTACACCTTC.

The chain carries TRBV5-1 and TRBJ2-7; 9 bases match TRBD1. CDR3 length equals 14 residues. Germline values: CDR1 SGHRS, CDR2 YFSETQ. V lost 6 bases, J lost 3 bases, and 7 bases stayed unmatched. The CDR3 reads CASTARDRDYEQYF. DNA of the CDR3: TGCGCCAGCACCGCCCGGGACAGGGACTACGAGCAGTACTTC.

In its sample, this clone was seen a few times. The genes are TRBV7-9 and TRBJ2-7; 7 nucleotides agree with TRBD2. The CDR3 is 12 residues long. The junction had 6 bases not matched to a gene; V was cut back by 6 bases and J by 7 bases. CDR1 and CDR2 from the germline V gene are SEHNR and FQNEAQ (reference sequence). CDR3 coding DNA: TGTGCCAGCAGGGACCTCGGGAGGGAGCAGTACTTC. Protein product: CASRDLGREQYF.

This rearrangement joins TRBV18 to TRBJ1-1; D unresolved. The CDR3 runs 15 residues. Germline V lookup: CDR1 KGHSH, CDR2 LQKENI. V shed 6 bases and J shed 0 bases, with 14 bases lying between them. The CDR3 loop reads CASSPVDGMNTEAFF. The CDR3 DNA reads TGTGCCAGCTCTCCGGTGGACGGCATGAACACTGAAGCTTTCTTT.

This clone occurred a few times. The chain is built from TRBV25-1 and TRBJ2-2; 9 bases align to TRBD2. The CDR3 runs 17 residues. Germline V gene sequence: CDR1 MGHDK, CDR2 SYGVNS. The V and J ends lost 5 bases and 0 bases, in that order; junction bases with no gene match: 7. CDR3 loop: CASSRGASGTNTGELFF. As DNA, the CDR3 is TGTGCCAGCAGTCGCGGGGCTAGCGGGACGAACACCGGGGAGCTGTTTTTT.

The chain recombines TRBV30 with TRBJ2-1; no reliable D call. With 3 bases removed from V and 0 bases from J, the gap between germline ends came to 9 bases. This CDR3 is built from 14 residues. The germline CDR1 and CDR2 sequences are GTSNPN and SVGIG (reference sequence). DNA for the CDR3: TGTGCCTGGAGCGATCAAAGCTCCTACAATGAGCAGTTCTTC. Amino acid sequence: CAWSDQSSYNEQFF. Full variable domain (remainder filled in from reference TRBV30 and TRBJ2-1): SQTIHQWPATLVQPVGSPLSLECTVEGTSNPNLYWYRQAAGRGLQLLFYSVGIGQISSEVPQNLSASRPQDRQFILSSKKLLLSDSGFYLCAWSDQSSYNEQFFGPGTRLTVL.

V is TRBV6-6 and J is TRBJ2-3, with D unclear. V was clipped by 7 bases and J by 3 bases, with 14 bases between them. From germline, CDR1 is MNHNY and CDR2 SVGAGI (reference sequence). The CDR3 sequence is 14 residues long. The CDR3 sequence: CASTNEAGTDTQYF. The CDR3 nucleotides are TGTGCCAGCACCAACGAAGCCGGGACAGATACGCAGTATTTT.

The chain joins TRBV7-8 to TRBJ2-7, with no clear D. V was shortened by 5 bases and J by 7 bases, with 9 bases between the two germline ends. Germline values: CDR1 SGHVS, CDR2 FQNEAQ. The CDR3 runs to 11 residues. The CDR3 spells CASSAVGEQYF. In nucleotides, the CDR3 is TGTGCCAGCAGCGCCGTCGGGGAGCAGTACTTC.